The 20 T cell receptor beta chains given below trace back to one sample, sequenced in a study of T cells in localized non-small cell lung cancer. The data were produced by immunoSEQ multiplex PCR, yet TCRdb's version contains in-frame clones alone and is incomplete. The sample lists 35,000 to 40,000 clones, about 86% occurring once. The starting material was peripheral blood, obtained before any cancer treatment. The receptors come from a man aged 40-75 years with stage I lung adenocarcinoma.

The V gene is TRBV9, the J gene TRBJ2-7; D may be TRBD1 or TRBD2 (6 bases each). V was trimmed by 4 bases and J by 2 bases, leaving 16 bases between them. Germline loops: CDR1 SGDLS, CDR2 YYNGEE. CDR3 length: 15 amino acids. The CDR3: CASSPKGGQAYEQYF. The DNA of the CDR3 is TGTGCCAGCAGCCCCAAAGGGGGGCAGGCCTACGAGCAGTACTTC. The complete variable domain, with remaining parts taken from reference TRBV9 and TRBJ2-7, reads DSGVTQTPKHLITATGQRVTLRCSPRSGDLSVYWYQQSLDQGLQFLIQYYNGEERAKGNILERFSAQQFPDLHSELNLSSLELGDSALYFCASSPKGGQAYEQYFGPGTRLTVT.

A word on this clone: It is likely a read error, because the conserved phenylalanine at the end of the CDR3 is missing. Because the CDR3's place on the DNA is in doubt, the DNA is left out and the CDR3 is given as listed by TCRdb. The chain joins TRBV19 to TRBJ2-3; TRBD2 reflects the table's D call only, with no check against the DNA. Germline CDR1 and CDR2: LNHDA and SQIVND (reference sequence). Both ends counted, the CDR3 spans 12 residues. CDR3 protein: CASSIVGGAPSV.

The chain joins TRBV5-1 to TRBJ2-3; 12 nucleotides line up with TRBD2. CDR1 is SGHRS, CDR2 YFSETQ, per germline. The CDR3 is 20 amino acids. Trimming took 3 bases from V and 4 from J; bases not matched to a gene: 18. The CDR3 DNA follows: TGCGCCAGCAGCTCCTCGGACAGGGAGACTAGCGGGAGTCTGGCAGATACGCAGTATTTT. Residues: CASSSSDRETSGSLADTQYF.

The chain combines TRBV4-2 with TRBJ1-2, with 7 bases that match TRBD1. The CDR3 is 14 residues long. With V trimmed by 2 bases and J by 8 bases, 8 bases remained unmatched. Germline CDR1 is LGHNA and CDR2 is YNFKEQ. The CDR3 protein is CASSQMSGTEGYTF. In nucleotides, the CDR3 is TGTGCCAGCAGCCAAATGTCAGGGACAGAAGGCTACACCTTC.

This chain uses TRBV7-2 with TRBJ2-3; weak D call: TRBD2 (6 bases). The CDR3 loop spans 13 amino acids. Trimming took 3 bases from V and 10 from J, leaving 14 bases between them. Germline V lookup: CDR1 SGHTA, CDR2 FQGNSA. The CDR3 DNA sequence: TGTGCCAGCAGCTTCGTTCGGGAGCAGCCGCAGTATTTT. It translates to CASSFVREQPQYF.

V is TRBV5-4 and J is TRBJ2-7; D is unresolved. Per the germline V gene, CDR1 is SGHNT and CDR2 is YYREEE (reference sequence). Trimming pared 0 bases from V and 6 bases from J, leaving 16 bases between. The CDR3 runs to 15 residues. The DNA for the CDR3 is TGTGCCAGCAGCTTGGGAAACGCCCGTTCCGTCGAGCAGTACTTC. Protein: CASSLGNARSVEQYF. Using reference TRBV5-4 and TRBJ2-7 for the parts outside the CDR3, the full variable domain is ETGVTQSPTHLIKTRGQQVTLRCSSQSGHNTVSWYQQALGQGPQFIFQYYREEENGRGNFPPRFSGLQFPNYSSELNVNALELDDSALYLCASSLGNARSVEQYFGPGTRLTVT.

The V gene is TRBV19, the J gene TRBJ1-2, with D possibly TRBD1 on 6 matching bases. The CDR3 is 14 amino acids. V was cut by 8 bases and J by 6 bases, with 19 bases left in between. From germline, CDR1 is LNHDA and CDR2 SQIVND (reference sequence). The CDR3 protein is CASLLRSGGDGYTF. The CDR3 coding sequence is TGTGCCAGTCTTCTGCGGTCCGGGGGCGATGGCTACACCTTC.

The chain carries TRBV5-1 and TRBJ2-7; 10 bases line up with TRBD1. The CDR3 loop spans 15 amino acids. Germline CDR1 is SGHRS and CDR2 is YFSETQ. Trimming took 4 bases from V and 6 from J; bases not matched to a gene: 10. The CDR3 loop reads CASSGGTGVLFEQYF. The CDR3 DNA sequence: TGCGCCAGCAGCGGCGGGACAGGGGTCCTTTTCGAGCAGTACTTC.

This rearrangement joins TRBV7-9 to TRBJ1-1; D is perhaps TRBD1 (5 bases). The CDR3 totals 12 residues. CDR1 is SEHNR, CDR2 FQNEAQ, per germline (reference sequence). V was clipped by 5 bases and J by 1 base, with 5 bases between them. CDR3 DNA: TGTGCCAGCAGCAGGGGGAACACTGAAGCTTTCTTT. This encodes CASSRGNTEAFF.

This clone has only a few counts. The rearrangement links TRBV4-1 to TRBJ1-2; D gene uncertain. Germline CDR1 MGHRA, CDR2 YSYEKL. This CDR3 contains 15 residues. V was pared by 0 bases and J by 2 bases, with 10 bases between. CDR3 protein: CASSQDPGFNYGYTF. In nucleotides, the CDR3 is TGCGCCAGCAGCCAAGATCCGGGTTTCAACTATGGCTACACCTTC.

The V call is TRBV30, the J call TRBJ1-1; D gene unclear. V gave up 2 bases and J gave up 4 bases, with 20 bases separating them. The CDR3 runs 16 residues. Germline V gives CDR1 GTSNPN, CDR2 SVGIG (reference sequence). CDR3 DNA: TGTGCCTGGAGTAAAGGACTAAATCTTCGGGGCACTGAAGCTTTCTTT. Encoded protein: CAWSKGLNLRGTEAFF.

This chain links TRBV5-1 with TRBJ1-4; 7 bases are shared with TRBD1. J gave up 5 bases and V 5 bases, and 6 bases lay outside the gene matches. There are 14 residues in the CDR3. Germline lookup yields CDR1 SGHRS and CDR2 YFSETQ. Here the CDR3 reads CASRSGTENEKLFF. The DNA of the CDR3 is TGCGCCAGCAGGTCCGGGACAGAAAATGAAAAACTGTTTTTT. The variable domain in full, with the rest retrieved from reference TRBV5-1 and TRBJ1-4, is KAGVTQTPRYLIKTRGQQVTLSCSPISGHRSVSWYQQTPGQGLQFLFEYFSETQRNKGNFPGRFSGRQFSNSRSEMNVSTLELGDSALYLCASRSGTENEKLFFGSGTQLSVL.

This clone came up once. The chain carries TRBV11-1 and TRBJ1-5; D possibly corresponds to TRBD1 (5 bases). Trimming left V 1 base short and J 7 bases short, with 11 bases between. This CDR3 is 14 amino acids long. The germline V gene encodes CDR1 SGHAT and CDR2 FQDESV (reference sequence). This CDR3 reads CASSLGGAGQPQHF. The CDR3 bases are TGTGCCAGCAGCTTAGGTGGGGCTGGCCAGCCCCAGCATTTT.

This clone occurred once. The chain uses TRBV18 and TRBJ2-7; D is unresolved. The CDR3 loop spans 13 amino acids. Germline V gene lookup returns CDR1 KGHSH and CDR2 LQKENI. Trimming took 4 bases from V and 7 from J, leaving 14 bases between them. The CDR3 bases are TGTGCCAGCTCACGTGCCAGGCTAGAGGAGCAGTACTTC. This sequence encodes CASSRARLEEQYF.

The rearrangement uses TRBV11-2 and TRBJ2-2; 7 bases are shared with TRBD1. Trimming took 4 bases from V and 5 from J; bases not matched to a gene: 16. The germline V gene has CDR1 SGHAT and CDR2 FQNNGV. The CDR3 spans 18 residues. CDR3 loop: CASSSVDRAEVKTGELFF. CDR3 DNA: TGTGCCAGCAGCTCAGTCGACAGGGCGGAGGTAAAGACCGGGGAGCTGTTTTTT.

J is TRBJ1-1 and V is TRBV7-6, with a tentative D call TRBD1 (5 bases). The V gene lost 1 base and the J gene lost 4 bases, with 13 bases spanning the gap. The germline CDR1 and CDR2 sequences are SGHVS and FNYEAQ. The length of the CDR3 is 15 residues. CDR3 protein: CASSLERGVSTEAFF. DNA of the CDR3: TGTGCCAGCAGCTTAGAGCGGGGGGTGAGCACTGAAGCTTTCTTT.

This chain joins TRBV7-7 and TRBJ2-5, with D possibly matching TRBD2 (6 bases). This CDR3 contains 12 residues. Germline-derived CDR1 and CDR2 are SSHAT and FNYEAQ (reference sequence). The CDR3 DNA reads TGTGCTAGCGGTTGGGGCCGAGAGACCCAGTACTTC. Encoded protein: CASGWGRETQYF.

This clone was detected once. The rearrangement uses TRBV6-4 and TRBJ2-3; D not certain. Germline values: CDR1 MRHNA, CDR2 SNTAGT. V dropped 2 bases and J dropped 6 bases, with 6 bases sitting between them. The CDR3 spans 12 residues. The CDR3 region is CASSDGRDTQYF. Written as DNA, the CDR3 is TGTGCCAGCAGTGACGGGCGGGATACGCAGTATTTT.

This chain joins TRBV4-3 and TRBJ1-1; D is possibly TRBD1 (6 bases). Germline-derived CDR1 and CDR2 are LGHNA and YSLEER. The V end was cut by 3 bases, the J end by 4 bases, with 12 bases between. The CDR3 sequence is 14 residues long. The CDR3 loop reads CASSHTGSPTEAFF. The CDR3 nucleotides are TGCGCCAGCAGCCATACAGGGTCTCCCACTGAAGCTTTCTTT.

This chain joins TRBV5-4 and TRBJ2-5; 7 bases line up with TRBD1. This CDR3 is 14 amino acids long. With 4 bases clipped from V and 2 bases from J, the junction kept 5 bases outside the gene matches. Germline lookup yields CDR1 SGHNT and CDR2 YYREEE (reference sequence). The DNA of the CDR3 is TGTGCCAGCAGCCCGGGACAGCTGCAAGAGACCCAGTACTTC. It yields the protein CASSPGQLQETQYF.